These 2 T cell receptor beta chains were sequenced from one sample in a study of lymphopenia after photon versus proton radiotherapy. Produced via immunoSEQ multiplex PCR; TCRdb's table is partial and in-frame only. The table has about 35,000 clones, about 93% seen once. The material was peripheral blood, obtained from a patient treated with photon-based radiotherapy. The origin of the receptors is a man in his 60s with cholangiocarcinoma.

The chain employs TRBV2 and TRBJ2-4; the match to TRBD1 covers 10 bases. Germline-derived CDR1 and CDR2 are SNHLY and FYNNEI. V shed 7 bases, J shed 0 bases, and the junction held 6 bases outside the gene matches. The CDR3 spans 16 residues. CDR3 loop: CASTIGQGVAKNIQYF. CDR3 nucleotides: TGTGCCAGCACGATTGGACAGGGGGTAGCCAAAAACATTCAGTACTTC.

This chain joins TRBV7-8 and TRBJ2-7; 9 bases are a match to TRBD2. V shed 5 bases, J shed 3 bases, and the junction held 14 bases outside the gene matches. The CDR3 is 17 amino acids. Germline V lookup: CDR1 SGHVS, CDR2 FQNEAQ. DNA for the CDR3: TGTGCCAGCAGCCCAAGGTCAAGCGGGGGGACCCTCTACGAGCAGTACTTC. It encodes CASSPRSSGGTLYEQYF.